One sample yielded the 20 T cell receptor beta chains listed below, sequenced in a study of CD8 T cells in ankylosing spondylitis. Study-level results: A TCR beta motif of about 8 highly homologous variants appeared characteristic of ankylosing spondylitis blood.

One entry per CDR3 protein, called by TCRdb with MiXCR from the 5' RACE reads. Of a few hundred thousand distinct CDR3 sequences listed, about a sixth are singletons. No antigen is known for these receptors. Material: blood, either unsorted or a sorted T cell fraction (not recorded which). These receptors all stem from a male donor with ankylosing spondylitis.

This clonotype was observed a handful of times. The gene calls are TRBV4-2 and TRBJ1-2; no clear D gene. The CDR3 is 18 amino acids. Looked up from germline, CDR1 is LGHNA and CDR2 is YNFKEQ. V was clipped by 2 bases and J by 3 bases, with 22 bases between them. The CDR3 here is CASSQPLVHNPTDYGYTF. CDR3 DNA: TGTGCCAGCAGCCAACCCCTAGTACACAACCCTACGGACTATGGCTACACCTTC.

This chain connects TRBV7-9 to TRBJ2-6; D unclear. CDR1 is SEHNR, CDR2 FQNEAQ, per germline (reference sequence). The CDR3 consists of 17 residues. Trimming removed 2 bases at V and 2 bases at J, with 13 bases between. DNA for the CDR3: TGTGCCAGCAGCTTACCTCTTATGGGAACTGGGGCCAACGTCCTGACTTTC. Protein product: CASSLPLMGTGANVLTF. Based on the CDR3 plus reference TRBV7-9 and TRBJ2-6, the full variable domain is DTGVSQNPRHKITKRGQNVTFRCDPISEHNRLYWYRQTLGQGPEFLTYFQNEAQLEKSRLLSDRFSAERPKGSFSTLEIQRTEQGDSAMYLCASSLPLMGTGANVLTFGAGSRLTVL.

This clonotype has more than one count but fewer than ten. The rearrangement joins TRBV20-1 to TRBJ2-7; 7 bases line up with TRBD2. Trimming took 1 base from V and 6 from J; bases not matched to a gene: 15. The CDR3 spans 16 residues. Germline values: CDR1 DFQATT, CDR2 SNEGSKA (reference sequence). CDR3 coding DNA: TGCAGTGCTAGAGGGGTTGGGGCGGGAGTAGCTCGCGAGCAGTACTTC. Translating it yields CSARGVGAGVAREQYF.

This clonotype was detected many times. The V gene is TRBV4-1, the J gene TRBJ1-2, with 7 bases lining up with TRBD1. The CDR3 covers 16 residues. The junction had 7 bases not matched to a gene; V was cut back by 0 bases and J by 3 bases. The germline gives CDR1 MGHRA, CDR2 YSYEKL. In nucleotides, the CDR3 is TGCGCCAGCAGCCAAGATCGGGCAGGGGGGTACTATGGCTACACCTTC. Translating it yields CASSQDRAGGYYGYTF.

This clonotype was seen a few times. The chain uses TRBV6-5 and TRBJ2-1, with D unclear. Trimming shortened V by 0 bases and J by 6 bases, and 3 bases separated the two germline ends. This CDR3 comprises 12 residues. In germline, CDR1 is MNHEY, CDR2 SVGAGI. CDR3 in DNA: TGTGCCAGCAGTTACTCCGGCAATGAGCAGTTCTTC. It specifies CASSYSGNEQFF.

This sequence joins TRBV28 and TRBJ2-7, with D hard to call. Germline loops: CDR1 MDHEN, CDR2 SYDVKM. The CDR3 spans 13 residues. Trimming removed 2 bases from V and 3 bases from J, with 8 bases in between. CDR3 in DNA: TGTGCCAGCAGTTTAACGGCAGACTACGAGCAGTACTTC. Encoded protein: CASSLTADYEQYF. Full variable domain (missing parts from reference TRBV28 and TRBJ2-7): DVKVTQSSRYLVKRTGEKVFLECVQDMDHENMFWYRQDPGLGLRLIYFSYDVKMKEKGDIPEGYSVSREKKERFSLILESASTNQTSMYLCASSLTADYEQYFGPGTRLTVT.

This clonotype came up a few times. The CDR3 nucleotides are TGTGCCAGCAGCTTAGTAGCGGGAGGGCTTCACGAGCAGTACTTC. This encodes CASSLVAGGLHEQYF. V gene TRBV13 combines with J gene TRBJ2-7, with 11 bases aligning to TRBD2. Germline V gene sequence: CDR1 PRHDT, CDR2 FYEKMQ (reference sequence). Trimming cost V 1 base and J 5 bases; bases outside gene matches: 4. CDR3 size: 15 residues.

The gene calls are TRBV9 and TRBJ2-7; D may be TRBD2 (7 bases). The CDR3 spans 16 residues. The V end was cut by 4 bases, the J end by 2 bases, with 19 bases between. The V gene's germline CDR1 is SGDLS and CDR2 YYNGEE. The CDR3, as DNA: TGTGCCAGCAGCCCGAGGGGGGGACTGTGGGCCTACGAGCAGTACTTC. Residues: CASSPRGGLWAYEQYF.

In its sample, this clonotype was seen a few times. V is TRBV9 and J is TRBJ2-2, with no clear D. The CDR3 has 15 residues. V was clipped by 0 bases and J by 4 bases, with 10 bases between them. Germline V lookup: CDR1 SGDLS, CDR2 YYNGEE. CDR3: CASSVGSGVTGELFF. The DNA of the CDR3 is TGTGCCAGCAGCGTAGGGTCAGGTGTCACCGGGGAGCTGTTTTTT.

This clonotype was found a few times. This chain uses TRBV7-9 with TRBJ2-7, with D possibly TRBD1 on 5 matching bases. The CDR3 is made up of 15 amino acids. The V and J ends lost 3 bases and 8 bases respectively, with 20 bases between them. In germline, CDR1 is SEHNR, CDR2 FQNEAQ (reference sequence). CDR3 loop: CASSFLTVDLTQQYF. CDR3 bases: TGTGCCAGCAGCTTTCTGACAGTCGACCTTACGCAGCAGTACTTC.

The chain is built from TRBV10-3 and TRBJ1-2; D gene uncertain. The V gene lost 0 bases and the J gene lost 3 bases, with 5 bases spanning the gap. CDR1 ENHRY and CDR2 SYGVKD come from the germline V gene. This CDR3 is built from 13 residues. CDR3 DNA sequence: TGTGCCATCAGTGAGTCGAAGGACTATGGCTACACCTTC. Translating it yields CAISESKDYGYTF.

This clonotype was detected only a few times. V and J are TRBV7-9 and TRBJ1-1; tentative D call: TRBD1 (5 bases). This CDR3 is built from 16 residues. CDR1 is SEHNR, CDR2 FQNEAQ, per germline (reference sequence). Deletions cut 8 bases from V and 2 bases from J, with 21 bases between. In DNA form, the CDR3 reads TGTGCCAGCGAGGCCCTGGGGGACGGTATTAACACTGAAGCTTTCTTT. Translating it yields CASEALGDGINTEAFF.

This chain's CDR3 is CASIKLDRAGETQYF. The CDR3 coding sequence is TGTGCCAGCATTAAGCTGGACAGAGCGGGGGAGACCCAGTACTTC. The genes are TRBV25-1 and TRBJ2-5; D might be TRBD2 (7 bases). This CDR3 spans 15 amino acids. Trimming took off 7 bases at V and 5 bases at J, with 20 bases between the two ends. CDR1 is MGHDK and CDR2 is SYGVNS in the germline V gene.

This clonotype was counted between two and nine times. The rearrangement uses TRBV7-9 and TRBJ2-1; the D gene is possibly TRBD2 (6 bases). The CDR3 is 15 amino acids. V gave up 0 bases and J gave up 9 bases, with 15 bases separating them. The germline gives CDR1 SEHNR, CDR2 FQNEAQ (reference sequence). The CDR3 DNA sequence: TGTGCCAGCAGCTTAGCTGCTAGCGCGTATAGTGAGCAGTTCTTC. Translation: CASSLAASAYSEQFF.

V is TRBV4-1 and J is TRBJ1-2, with TRBD1 as a possible D gene (5 bases). This CDR3 region has 15 residues. Trimming stripped 0 bases from V and 8 bases from J, with 16 bases between. CDR1 is MGHRA and CDR2 is YSYEKL in the germline V gene. CDR3 region: CASSQDRWQGWGYTF. The DNA of the CDR3 is TGCGCCAGCAGCCAAGATAGGTGGCAGGGCTGGGGCTACACCTTC.

This chain uses TRBV6-1 with TRBJ1-1; TRBD1 agrees at 8 bases. The CDR3 contains 15 residues. Trimming cost V 4 bases and J 4 bases; bases outside gene matches: 8. The germline V gene encodes CDR1 MNHNS and CDR2 SASEGT. DNA of the CDR3: TGTGCCAGCAGTGCCCTAGACAGGGGAATCACTGAAGCTTTCTTT. Protein product: CASSALDRGITEAFF.

This clonotype showed up just a few times. The chain uses TRBV6-1 and TRBJ2-5, with 11 bases fitting TRBD1. The length of the CDR3 is 14 residues. With V trimmed by 5 bases and J by 6 bases, 5 bases remained unmatched. Germline assignment: CDR1 MNHNS and CDR2 SASEGT. The CDR3: CASSTGTGGKTQYF. The CDR3 DNA reads TGTGCCAGCAGTACGGGGACAGGGGGAAAGACCCAGTACTTC.

This clonotype has only a few counts. The chain links TRBV3-1 to TRBJ2-1, with 7 bases aligning to TRBD2. This CDR3 has 14 amino acids. The V and J ends lost 1 base and 7 bases, in that order; junction bases with no gene match: 4. CDR1 is LGHDT and CDR2 is YNNKEL in the germline V gene (reference sequence). CDR3 residues: CASSQVRETNEQFF. As DNA, the CDR3 is TGTGCCAGCAGCCAAGTGCGGGAGACGAATGAGCAGTTCTTC.

The chain has TRBV29-1 and TRBJ1-2; D not certain. The ends were cut back, 6 bases at V and 3 bases at J, with 8 bases in the middle. In germline, CDR1 is SQVTM, CDR2 ANQGSEA. The CDR3 sequence is 11 residues long. CDR3 nucleotide sequence: TGCAGCGTACGGGAGTACTATGGCTACACCTTC. Translated, it gives CSVREYYGYTF.

CDR3 residues: CASSSTRGKNTEAFF. The CDR3 DNA follows: TGTGCCAGCAGCTCGACCAGGGGAAAGAACACTGAAGCTTTCTTT. The rearrangement links TRBV11-2 to TRBJ1-1; tentative D call: TRBD1 (6 bases). This CDR3 spans 15 amino acids. Trimming removed 4 bases from V and 1 base from J, with 13 bases in between. Germline-derived CDR1 and CDR2 are SGHAT and FQNNGV.